The rows below give T cell receptor beta chains drawn from one sample of a study of T cells in Graves' hyperthyroidism and ophthalmopathy. Each CDR3 protein is one row after TCRdb ran MiXCR on the multiplex PCR reads. Among approximately 620,000 distinct CDR3 sequences listed, around 16% were seen once. The sample taken for sequencing was blood. All receptors come from a woman between 40 and 55 years old with Graves' ophthalmopathy. Each CDR3 is given with its conserved first and last residue. D genes are given only for firm matches. Part of the rows lack a size; the others show once, few, many or a class for expanded clones.

J gene: TRBJ2-1
clone size: many
D gene: TRBD2
V gene: TRBV11-3
CDR3 DNA: TGTGCCAGCAGCTTAGAACCCGGGACTAGCGGCCCGCAGTTCTTC
CDR3 protein: CASSLEPGTSGPQFF

J gene: TRBJ2-1
clone size: many
D gene: NA
V gene: TRBV30
CDR3 DNA: TGTGCCTGGAGTGTACCCCAGTTGGATGAGCAGTTCTTC
CDR3 protein: CAWSVPQLDEQFF

J gene: TRBJ2-5
clone size: many
D gene: NA
V gene: TRBV3-1
CDR3 DNA: TGTGCCAGCAGCCAAGGGCTGGCTAGCTTAGAGACCCAGTACTTC
CDR3 protein: CASSQGLASLETQYF

J gene: TRBJ2-7
clone size: few
D gene: NA
V gene: TRBV5-1
CDR3 DNA: TGTGCCAGCAGCTTTAACGGGGGGCCCAGCTACGAGCAGTACTTC
CDR3 protein: CASSFNGGPSYEQYF

J gene: TRBJ2-1
clone size: NA
D gene: TRBD2
V gene: TRBV7-2
CDR3 DNA: TGTGCCAGCAGCCCGCCCTACCGGACTAGCGGGTTAAGCTCCTACAATGAGCAGTTCTTC
CDR3 protein: CASSPPYRTSGLSSYNEQFF

J gene: TRBJ1-1
clone size: few
D gene: NA
V gene: TRBV29-1
CDR3 DNA: TGCAGTATTGGGGGCGCCACTGAAGCTTTCTTT
CDR3 protein: CSIGGATEAFF

J gene: TRBJ1-5
clone size: NA
D gene: NA
V gene: TRBV6-1
CDR3 DNA: TGTGCCAGCAGAGAGGACGGATATAGCAATCAGCCCCAGCATTTT
CDR3 protein: CASREDGYSNQPQHF

J gene: TRBJ2-2
clone size: few
D gene: NA
V gene: TRBV3-1
CDR3 DNA: TGTGCCAGCAGCCAAGATTCGGCGAGGCTAGCGTCTGGGGCCGGGGAGCTGTTTTTT
CDR3 protein: CASSQDSARLASGAGELFF

J gene: TRBJ1-4
clone size: many
D gene: NA
V gene: TRBV30
CDR3 DNA: TGTGCCTGGAGCCTGGACAGCGCACCCCTTGAAAAACTGTTTTTT
CDR3 protein: CAWSLDSAPLEKLFF

J gene: TRBJ2-7
clone size: many
D gene: NA
V gene: TRBV2
CDR3 DNA: TGTGCCAGCAGTGGGGGGGGCTCAGCTGCCTACGAGCAGTACTTC
CDR3 protein: CASSGGGSAAYEQYF

J gene: TRBJ1-4
clone size: many
D gene: TRBD1
V gene: TRBV12-3/TRBV12-4
CDR3 DNA: TGTGCCAGCAGTCCACAGGGGCCGCGCTCTGAAAAACTGTTTTTT
CDR3 protein: CASSPQGPRSEKLFF

J gene: TRBJ1-2
clone size: few
D gene: NA
V gene: TRBV29-1
CDR3 DNA: TGCAGCGGTGGGGCAGGGGACGGCTACACCTTC
CDR3 protein: CSGGAGDGYTF

J gene: TRBJ1-2
clone size: many
D gene: NA
V gene: TRBV30
CDR3 DNA: TGTGCCTGGAGGGACACCTGGCAACCCTATGGCTACACCTTC
CDR3 protein: CAWRDTWQPYGYTF

J gene: TRBJ2-1
clone size: many
D gene: TRBD2
V gene: TRBV27
CDR3 DNA: TGTGCCAGCAGTTTGTTCGGCGGGAGATCGGATGAGCAGTTCTTC
CDR3 protein: CASSLFGGRSDEQFF

J gene: TRBJ1-2
clone size: many
D gene: NA
V gene: TRBV30
CDR3 DNA: TGTGCCTGGAGTGGAATGACAACTAACTATGGCTACACCTTC
CDR3 protein: CAWSGMTTNYGYTF

J gene: TRBJ2-7
clone size: NA
D gene: NA
V gene: TRBV6-1
CDR3 DNA: TGTGCCAGCGGCCAAATCATCCGGGACAAAAGAACCTACGAGCAGTACTTC
CDR3 protein: CASGQIIRDKRTYEQYF

J gene: TRBJ1-5
clone size: NA
D gene: TRBD1
V gene: TRBV27
CDR3 DNA: TGTGCCAGCAGGGAGGGGGCTCTGGGTCAGCCCCAGCATTTT
CDR3 protein: CASREGALGQPQHF

J gene: TRBJ2-3
clone size: many
D gene: NA
V gene: TRBV6-1
CDR3 DNA: TGTGCCAGCAGTGGAGAAGCGGGTAGCACAGATACGCAGTATTTT
CDR3 protein: CASSGEAGSTDTQYF

J gene: TRBJ2-7
clone size: few
D gene: NA
V gene: TRBV10-3
CDR3 DNA: TGTGCCATCAGAGGGGGAGGGGAGCAGTACTTC
CDR3 protein: CAIRGGGEQYF

J gene: TRBJ2-2
clone size: few
D gene: TRBD2
V gene: TRBV10-3
CDR3 DNA: TGTGCCACCGCCGGGGGGTTACCCGGGGAGCTGTTTTTT
CDR3 protein: CATAGGLPGELFF

J gene: TRBJ2-1
clone size: many
D gene: NA
V gene: TRBV11-2
CDR3 DNA: TGTGCCAGCAGCTTAAGGGGGTTTAGGGACAATGAGCAGTTCTTC
CDR3 protein: CASSLRGFRDNEQFF

J gene: TRBJ1-1
clone size: many
D gene: TRBD1
V gene: TRBV2
CDR3 DNA: TGTGCCAGCAGTGGACAGGGCCCGAACACTGAAGCTTTCTTT
CDR3 protein: CASSGQGPNTEAFF

J gene: TRBJ1-4
clone size: NA
D gene: NA
V gene: TRBV7-9
CDR3 DNA: TGTGCCAGCAGCCCAGTGAAACTTAATGAAAAACTGTTTTTT
CDR3 protein: CASSPVKLNEKLFF

J gene: TRBJ1-6
clone size: many
D gene: TRBD1
V gene: TRBV6-6
CDR3 DNA: TGTGCCAGCAGTTACACAGGGTCAGGACAGGGGAATTCACCCCTCCACTTT
CDR3 protein: CASSYTGSGQGNSPLHF

J gene: TRBJ1-2
clone size: NA
D gene: NA
V gene: TRBV6-2/TRBV6-3
CDR3 DNA: TGTGCCAGCAGTTACTCGAAATGGGGTAGCGGTGGCTACACCTTC
CDR3 protein: CASSYSKWGSGGYTF

J gene: TRBJ1-4
clone size: few
D gene: TRBD1
V gene: TRBV10-3
CDR3 DNA: TGTGCCATCAGTCGAGACAGGGATAATGAAAAACTGTTTTTT
CDR3 protein: CAISRDRDNEKLFF

J gene: TRBJ1-6
clone size: few
D gene: NA
V gene: TRBV20-1
CDR3 DNA: TGCAGTGCGGAGTCAAGCGTCTCCTATAATTCACCCCTCCACTTT
CDR3 protein: CSAESSVSYNSPLHF

J gene: TRBJ1-3
clone size: NA
D gene: NA
V gene: TRBV28
CDR3 DNA: TGTGCCAGCACATCCAACCTTTCTGGAAACACCATATATTTT
CDR3 protein: CASTSNLSGNTIYF

J gene: TRBJ2-3
clone size: NA
D gene: TRBD2
V gene: TRBV20-1
CDR3 DNA: TGCAGTGCTAGGCTACCATTCGGGAGCGGGGGAGGCACAGATACGCAGTATTTT
CDR3 protein: CSARLPFGSGGGTDTQYF

J gene: TRBJ2-5
clone size: many
D gene: NA
V gene: TRBV6-1
CDR3 DNA: TGTGCCAGCACTAATGGGGAGACCCAGTACTTC
CDR3 protein: CASTNGETQYF

J gene: TRBJ2-5
clone size: NA
D gene: TRBD2
V gene: TRBV4-2
CDR3 DNA: TGTGCCAGCAGCCGCGCGGGAGGTGAAGAGACCCAGTACTTC
CDR3 protein: CASSRAGGEETQYF

J gene: TRBJ1-2
clone size: many
D gene: TRBD1
V gene: TRBV28
CDR3 DNA: TGTGCCAGCAGACGGACAGGGGTAAACCGAGACTATGGCTACACCTTC
CDR3 protein: CASRRTGVNRDYGYTF

J gene: TRBJ1-5
clone size: many
D gene: NA
V gene: TRBV2
CDR3 DNA: TGTGCCAGCAGTGAAGAAGGGGGTCACAATCAGCCCCAGCATTTT
CDR3 protein: CASSEEGGHNQPQHF

J gene: TRBJ2-7
clone size: many
D gene: NA
V gene: TRBV2
CDR3 DNA: TGTGCCAGCAGTGACGGGGGTATGTCGAACTACGAGCAGTACTTC
CDR3 protein: CASSDGGMSNYEQYF

J gene: TRBJ2-7
clone size: many
D gene: NA
V gene: TRBV2
CDR3 DNA: TGTGCCAGCCGAGAGGGCAACGAGCAGTACTTC
CDR3 protein: CASREGNEQYF

J gene: TRBJ2-3
clone size: many
D gene: NA
V gene: TRBV12-3/TRBV12-4
CDR3 DNA: TGTGCCAGCAGATCGCTCCCGGGCGATACGCAGTATTTT
CDR3 protein: CASRSLPGDTQYF

J gene: TRBJ1-2
clone size: NA
D gene: TRBD1
V gene: TRBV2
CDR3 DNA: TGTGCCAGCAGTGAACAGGGGGGCGGCAGATACTATGGCTACACCTTC
CDR3 protein: CASSEQGGGRYYGYTF

J gene: TRBJ2-5
clone size: many
D gene: TRBD1
V gene: TRBV12-3/TRBV12-4
CDR3 DNA: TGTGCCAGCAGTCCACCACCGGGACAGTCACTATCACGGGAGACCCAGTACTTC
CDR3 protein: CASSPPPGQSLSRETQYF

J gene: TRBJ2-7
clone size: many
D gene: NA
V gene: TRBV10-3
CDR3 DNA: TGTGCCATCAGTGAGTCGCCAGACGGGACCTACGAGCAGTACTTC
CDR3 protein: CAISESPDGTYEQYF

J gene: TRBJ2-5
clone size: few
D gene: TRBD1
V gene: TRBV2
CDR3 DNA: TGTGCCAGCACCGAAGGACAGGGGCAAGAGACCCAGTACTTC
CDR3 protein: CASTEGQGQETQYF

J gene: TRBJ2-1
clone size: few
D gene: TRBD2
V gene: TRBV4-2
CDR3 DNA: TGTGCCAGCAGCCAAACGACTAGCGAGTACAATGAGCAGTTCTTC
CDR3 protein: CASSQTTSEYNEQFF

J gene: TRBJ2-5
clone size: NA
D gene: TRBD1
V gene: TRBV6-1
CDR3 DNA: TGTGCCAGCAGTAACGGACAGGCCCGCCAAGAGACCCAGTACTTC
CDR3 protein: CASSNGQARQETQYF

J gene: TRBJ2-2
clone size: few
D gene: TRBD1
V gene: TRBV7-8
CDR3 DNA: TGTGCCAGCAGCGCGGACAGGCCCGGGGAGCTGTTTTTT
CDR3 protein: CASSADRPGELFF

J gene: TRBJ2-1
clone size: few
D gene: TRBD2
V gene: TRBV2
CDR3 DNA: TGTGCCAGCAGTTTTACAGTTACTAGCGTCCCGGGGCAGTTCTTC
CDR3 protein: CASSFTVTSVPGQFF

J gene: TRBJ2-3
clone size: few
D gene: TRBD2
V gene: TRBV9
CDR3 DNA: TGTGCCAGCAGCGCCCGACTAGCGGGAGGATCAGATACGCAGTATTTT
CDR3 protein: CASSARLAGGSDTQYF

J gene: TRBJ1-1
clone size: once
D gene: NA
V gene: TRBV29-1
CDR3 DNA: TGCAACGTTGAATTCTTCAGGGGAGAAACTGAAGCTTTCTTT
CDR3 protein: CNVEFFRGETEAFF

J gene: TRBJ2-1
clone size: NA
D gene: NA
V gene: TRBV12-3/TRBV12-4
CDR3 DNA: TGTGCCAGCAGTTCAGAGGGGATGCAGTTCTTC
CDR3 protein: CASSSEGMQFF

J gene: TRBJ2-6
clone size: NA
D gene: TRBD2
V gene: TRBV20-1
CDR3 DNA: TGCAGTGCAAGACGTAGCGGGGGGGCCGTTGGGGCCAACGTCCTGACTTTC
CDR3 protein: CSARRSGGAVGANVLTF

J gene: TRBJ2-7
clone size: NA
D gene: NA
V gene: TRBV6-2/TRBV6-3
CDR3 DNA: TGTGCCAGCAGTCCGATCCCATCGTACGAGCAGTACTTC
CDR3 protein: CASSPIPSYEQYF

J gene: TRBJ1-1
clone size: many
D gene: NA
V gene: TRBV30
CDR3 DNA: TGTGCCTCCCACCCGGGAAGCACTGAAGCTTTCTTT
CDR3 protein: CASHPGSTEAFF

J gene: TRBJ2-5
clone size: NA
D gene: TRBD1
V gene: TRBV18
CDR3 DNA: TGTGCCAGCTCAAAGACAGGGGAATATGAGACCCAGTACTTC
CDR3 protein: CASSKTGEYETQYF

J gene: TRBJ1-2
clone size: many
D gene: TRBD1
V gene: TRBV7-2
CDR3 DNA: TGTGCCAGCAGCAATAGTGCCTCGGGACAGGGGGCATATGGCTACACCTTC
CDR3 protein: CASSNSASGQGAYGYTF

J gene: TRBJ2-5
clone size: few
D gene: NA
V gene: TRBV20-1
CDR3 DNA: TGCAGTGCTAGAGGTGGGGTAGCCCCAGAGACCCAGTACTTC
CDR3 protein: CSARGGVAPETQYF

J gene: TRBJ1-6
clone size: many
D gene: NA
V gene: TRBV10-3
CDR3 DNA: TGTGCCATCAATCCGCAGGGTGGTTCACCCCTCCACTTT
CDR3 protein: CAINPQGGSPLHF

J gene: TRBJ2-6
clone size: NA
D gene: NA
V gene: TRBV6-5
CDR3 DNA: TGTGCCAGCAGTTACTCGATTGGGGCCAACGTCCTGACTTTC
CDR3 protein: CASSYSIGANVLTF

J gene: TRBJ2-1
clone size: few
D gene: NA
V gene: TRBV11-2
CDR3 DNA: TGTGCCAGCAGCATCGTCCGGGGGCGGAATGAGCAGTTCTTC
CDR3 protein: CASSIVRGRNEQFF

J gene: TRBJ2-3
clone size: many
D gene: NA
V gene: TRBV20-1
CDR3 DNA: TGCAGTGGGGTCGCGGTCACAGATACGCAGTATTTT
CDR3 protein: CSGVAVTDTQYF